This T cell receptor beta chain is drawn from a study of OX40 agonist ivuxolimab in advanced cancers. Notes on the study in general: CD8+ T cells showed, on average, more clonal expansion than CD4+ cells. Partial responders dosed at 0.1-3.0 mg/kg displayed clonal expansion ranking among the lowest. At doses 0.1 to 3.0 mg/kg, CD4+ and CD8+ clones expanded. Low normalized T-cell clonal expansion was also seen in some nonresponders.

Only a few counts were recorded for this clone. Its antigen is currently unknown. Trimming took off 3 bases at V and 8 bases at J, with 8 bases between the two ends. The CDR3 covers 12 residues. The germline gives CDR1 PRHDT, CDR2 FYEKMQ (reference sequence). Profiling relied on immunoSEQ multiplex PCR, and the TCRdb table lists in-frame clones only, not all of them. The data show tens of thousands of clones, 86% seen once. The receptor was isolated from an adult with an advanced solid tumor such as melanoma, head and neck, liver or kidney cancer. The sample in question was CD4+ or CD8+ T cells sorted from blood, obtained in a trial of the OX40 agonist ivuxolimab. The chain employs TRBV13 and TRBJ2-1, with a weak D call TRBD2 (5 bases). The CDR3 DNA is TGTGCCAGCAGCTTGTTCGGGGATGAGCAGTTCTTC. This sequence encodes CASSLFGDEQFF.